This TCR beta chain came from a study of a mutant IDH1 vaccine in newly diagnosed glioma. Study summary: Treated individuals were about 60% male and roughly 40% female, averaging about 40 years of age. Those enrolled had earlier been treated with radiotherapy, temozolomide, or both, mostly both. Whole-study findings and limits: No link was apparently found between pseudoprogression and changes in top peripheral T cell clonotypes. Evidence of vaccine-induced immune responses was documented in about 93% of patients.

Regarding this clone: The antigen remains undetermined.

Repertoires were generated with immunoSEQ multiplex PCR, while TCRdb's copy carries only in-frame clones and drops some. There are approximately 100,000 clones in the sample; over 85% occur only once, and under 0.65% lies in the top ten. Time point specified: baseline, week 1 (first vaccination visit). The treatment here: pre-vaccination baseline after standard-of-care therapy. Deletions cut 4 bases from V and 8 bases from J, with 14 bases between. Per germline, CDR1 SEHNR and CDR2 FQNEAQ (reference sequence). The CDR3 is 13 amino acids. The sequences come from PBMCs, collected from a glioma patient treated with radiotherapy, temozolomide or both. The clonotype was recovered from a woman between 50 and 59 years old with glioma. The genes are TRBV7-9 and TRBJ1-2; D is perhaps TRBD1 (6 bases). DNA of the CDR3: TGTGCCAGCAGCTCCTGGACAGCAGCCGGCTACACCTTC. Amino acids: CASSSWTAAGYTF.